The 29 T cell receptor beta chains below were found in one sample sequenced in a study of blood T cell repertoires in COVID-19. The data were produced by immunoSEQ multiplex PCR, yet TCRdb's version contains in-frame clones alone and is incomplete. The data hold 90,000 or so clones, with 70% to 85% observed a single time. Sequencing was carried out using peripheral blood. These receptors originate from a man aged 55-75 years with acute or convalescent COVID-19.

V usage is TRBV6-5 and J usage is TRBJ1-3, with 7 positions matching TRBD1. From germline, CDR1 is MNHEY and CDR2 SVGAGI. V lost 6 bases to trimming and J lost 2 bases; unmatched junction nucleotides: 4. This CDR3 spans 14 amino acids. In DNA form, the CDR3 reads TGTGCCAGCAGATACGACAGGGCTGGAAACACCATATATTTT. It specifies CASRYDRAGNTIYF.

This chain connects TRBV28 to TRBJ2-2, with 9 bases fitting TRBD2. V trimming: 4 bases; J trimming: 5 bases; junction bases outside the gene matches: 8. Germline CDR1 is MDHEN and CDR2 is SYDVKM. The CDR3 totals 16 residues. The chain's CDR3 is CASSSGTSRFTGELFF. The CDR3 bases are TGTGCCAGCAGTTCCGGGACTAGCCGATTTACCGGGGAGCTGTTTTTT.

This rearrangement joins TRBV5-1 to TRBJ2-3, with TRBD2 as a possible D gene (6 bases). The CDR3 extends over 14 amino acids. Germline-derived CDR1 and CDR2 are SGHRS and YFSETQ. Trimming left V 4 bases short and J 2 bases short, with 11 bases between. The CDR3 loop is CASSTGLFTDTQYF. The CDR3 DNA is TGCGCCAGCAGCACGGGACTTTTCACAGATACGCAGTATTTT.

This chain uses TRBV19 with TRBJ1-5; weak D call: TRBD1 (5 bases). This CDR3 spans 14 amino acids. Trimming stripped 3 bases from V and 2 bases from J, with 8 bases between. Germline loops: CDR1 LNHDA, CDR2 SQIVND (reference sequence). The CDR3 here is CASSISRGNQPQHF. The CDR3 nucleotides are TGTGCCAGTAGTATTTCCAGGGGCAATCAGCCCCAGCATTTT.

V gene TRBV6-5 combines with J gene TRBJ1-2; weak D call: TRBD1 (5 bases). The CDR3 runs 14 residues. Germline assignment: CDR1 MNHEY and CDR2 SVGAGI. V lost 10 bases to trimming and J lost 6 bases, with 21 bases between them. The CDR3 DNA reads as TGTGCCACCCTACGCCGGAGGGGATTGGATGGCTACACCTTC. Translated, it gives CATLRRRGLDGYTF.

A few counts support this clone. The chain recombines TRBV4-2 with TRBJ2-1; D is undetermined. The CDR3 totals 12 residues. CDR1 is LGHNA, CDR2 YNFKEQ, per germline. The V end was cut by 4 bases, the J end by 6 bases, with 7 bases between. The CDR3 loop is CASSLDSNEQFF. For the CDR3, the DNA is TGTGCCAGCAGCCTAGATAGCAATGAGCAGTTCTTC.

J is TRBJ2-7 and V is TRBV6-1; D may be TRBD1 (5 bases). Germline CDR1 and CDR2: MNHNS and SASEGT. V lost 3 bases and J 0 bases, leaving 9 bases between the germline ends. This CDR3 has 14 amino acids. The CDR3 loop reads CASSEFRDSYEQYF. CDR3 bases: TGTGCCAGCAGTGAGTTCAGGGACTCCTACGAGCAGTACTTC.

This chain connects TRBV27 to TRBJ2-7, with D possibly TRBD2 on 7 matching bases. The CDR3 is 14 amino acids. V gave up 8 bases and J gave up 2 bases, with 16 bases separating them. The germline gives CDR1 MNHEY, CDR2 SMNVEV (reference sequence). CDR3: CASRSRGGAYEQYF. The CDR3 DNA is TGTGCCAGCCGATCGAGGGGGGGGGCCTACGAGCAGTACTTC.

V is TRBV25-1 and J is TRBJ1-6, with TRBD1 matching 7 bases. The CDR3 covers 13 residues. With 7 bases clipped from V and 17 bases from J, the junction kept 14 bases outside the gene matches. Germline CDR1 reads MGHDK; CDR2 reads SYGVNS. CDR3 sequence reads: CASTGQVRGIIHF. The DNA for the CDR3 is TGTGCCAGCACCGGACAGGTCCGGGGGATTATCCACTTT.

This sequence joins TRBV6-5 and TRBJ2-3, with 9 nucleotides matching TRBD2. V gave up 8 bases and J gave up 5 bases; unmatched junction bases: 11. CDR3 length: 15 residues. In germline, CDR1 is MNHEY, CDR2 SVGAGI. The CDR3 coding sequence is TGTGCCAGCTATCCTGGCGGGGGGGCCGGAGATACGCAGTATTTT. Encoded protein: CASYPGGGAGDTQYF.

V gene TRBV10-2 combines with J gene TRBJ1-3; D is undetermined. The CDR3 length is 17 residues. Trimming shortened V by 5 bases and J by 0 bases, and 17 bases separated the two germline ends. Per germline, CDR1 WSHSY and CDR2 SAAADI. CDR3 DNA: TGCGCCAGCAGTTGGGCTCTAACCGATTACTCTGGAAACACCATATATTTT. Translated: CASSWALTDYSGNTIYF.

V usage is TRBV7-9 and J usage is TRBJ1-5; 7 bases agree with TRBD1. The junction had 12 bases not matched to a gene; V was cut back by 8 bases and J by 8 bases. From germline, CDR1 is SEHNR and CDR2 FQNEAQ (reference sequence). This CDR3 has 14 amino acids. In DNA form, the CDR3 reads TGTGCCAGCGGTGAGGGGGCGCAGAACAAGCCCCAGCATTTT. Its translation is CASGEGAQNKPQHF.

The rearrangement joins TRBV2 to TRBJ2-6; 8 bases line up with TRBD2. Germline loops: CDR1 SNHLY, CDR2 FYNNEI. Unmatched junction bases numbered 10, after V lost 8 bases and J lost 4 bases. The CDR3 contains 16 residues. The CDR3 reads CASRGGRVAGANVLTF. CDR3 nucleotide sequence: TGTGCCAGCCGCGGGGGGAGGGTCGCCGGGGCCAACGTCCTGACTTTC.

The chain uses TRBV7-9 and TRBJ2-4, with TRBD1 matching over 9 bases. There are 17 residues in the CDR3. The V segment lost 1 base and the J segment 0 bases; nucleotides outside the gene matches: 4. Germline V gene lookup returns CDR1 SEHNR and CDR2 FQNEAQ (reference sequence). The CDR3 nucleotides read TGTGCCAGCAGCTTAGTGAGACAGGGGGTAGCCAAAAACATTCAGTACTTC. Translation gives CASSLVRQGVAKNIQYF.

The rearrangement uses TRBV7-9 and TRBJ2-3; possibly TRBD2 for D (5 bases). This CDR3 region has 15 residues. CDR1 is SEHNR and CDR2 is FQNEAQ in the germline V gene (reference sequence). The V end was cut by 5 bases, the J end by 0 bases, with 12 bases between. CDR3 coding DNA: TGTGCCAGCAGCCCCCCGGGGTATAGCACAGATACGCAGTATTTT. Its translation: CASSPPGYSTDTQYF.

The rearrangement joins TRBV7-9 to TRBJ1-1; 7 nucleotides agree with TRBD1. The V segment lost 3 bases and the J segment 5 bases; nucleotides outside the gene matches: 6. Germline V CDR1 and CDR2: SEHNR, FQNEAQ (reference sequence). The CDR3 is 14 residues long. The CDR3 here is CASSFDRAWTEAFF. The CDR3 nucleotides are TGTGCCAGCAGCTTCGACAGGGCTTGGACTGAAGCTTTCTTT.

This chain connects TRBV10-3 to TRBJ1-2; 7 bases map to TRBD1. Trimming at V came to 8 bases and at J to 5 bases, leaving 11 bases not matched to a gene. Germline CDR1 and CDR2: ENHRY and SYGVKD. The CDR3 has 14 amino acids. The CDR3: CAISRLGGDYGYTF. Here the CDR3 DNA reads TGTGCCATCTCCCGGTTAGGGGGCGATTATGGCTACACCTTC.

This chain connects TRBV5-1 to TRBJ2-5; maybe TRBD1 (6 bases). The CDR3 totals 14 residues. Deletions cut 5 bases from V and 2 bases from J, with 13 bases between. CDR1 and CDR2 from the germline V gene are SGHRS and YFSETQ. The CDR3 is CASRTRTGQETQYF. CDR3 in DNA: TGCGCCAGCAGGACTCGTACAGGGCAAGAGACCCAGTACTTC.

CDR3 region: CASSPFQGANTGNTIYF. The CDR3 DNA sequence: TGTGCCAGCTCACCATTTCAGGGGGCTAACACTGGAAACACCATATATTTT. The genes are TRBV18 and TRBJ1-3; 8 bases are shared with TRBD1. The CDR3 covers 17 residues. J gave up 2 bases and V 2 bases, and 8 bases lay outside the gene matches. In germline, CDR1 is KGHSH, CDR2 LQKENI.

CDR3 protein: CASSNLQGAADGYTF. CDR3 DNA: TGTGCCAGCAGCAATCTACAGGGGGCTGCTGATGGCTACACCTTC. This rearrangement joins TRBV7-9 to TRBJ1-2; TRBD1 aligns across 9 bases. V lost 5 bases and J lost 6; bases outside the gene matches: 10. This CDR3 region has 15 residues. Germline V gene sequence: CDR1 SEHNR, CDR2 FQNEAQ (reference sequence).

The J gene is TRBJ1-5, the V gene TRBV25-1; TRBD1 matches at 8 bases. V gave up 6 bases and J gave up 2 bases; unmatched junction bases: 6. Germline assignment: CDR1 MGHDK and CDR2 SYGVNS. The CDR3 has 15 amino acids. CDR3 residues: CASSETGDGNQPQHF. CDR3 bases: TGTGCCAGCAGCGAGACAGGGGACGGCAATCAGCCCCAGCATTTT.

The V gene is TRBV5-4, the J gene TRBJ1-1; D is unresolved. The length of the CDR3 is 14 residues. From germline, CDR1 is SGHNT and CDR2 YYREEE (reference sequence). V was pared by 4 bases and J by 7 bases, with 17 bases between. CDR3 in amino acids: CASSTTSSPGEAFF. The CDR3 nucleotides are TGTGCCAGCAGCACTACTAGTAGTCCGGGTGAAGCTTTCTTT.

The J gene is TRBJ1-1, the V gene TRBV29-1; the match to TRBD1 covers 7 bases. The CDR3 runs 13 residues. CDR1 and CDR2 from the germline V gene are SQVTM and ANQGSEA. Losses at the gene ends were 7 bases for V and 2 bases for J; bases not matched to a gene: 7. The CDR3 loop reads CSATDRANTEAFF. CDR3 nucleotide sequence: TGCAGCGCAACTGACAGGGCCAACACTGAAGCTTTCTTT.

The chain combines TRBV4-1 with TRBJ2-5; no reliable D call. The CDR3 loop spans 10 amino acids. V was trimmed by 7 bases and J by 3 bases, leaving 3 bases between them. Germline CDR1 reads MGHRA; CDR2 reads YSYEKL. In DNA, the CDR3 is TGCGCCAGCACGGAAGAGACCCAGTACTTC. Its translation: CASTEETQYF.

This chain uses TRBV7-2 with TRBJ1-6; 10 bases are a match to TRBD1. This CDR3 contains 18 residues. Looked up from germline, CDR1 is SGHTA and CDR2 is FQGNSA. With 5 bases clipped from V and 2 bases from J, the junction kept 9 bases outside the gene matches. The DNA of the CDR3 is TGTGCCAGCAGCCCATACGGACAGGGGGAGGCCTATAATTCACCCCTCCACTTT. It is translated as CASSPYGQGEAYNSPLHF.

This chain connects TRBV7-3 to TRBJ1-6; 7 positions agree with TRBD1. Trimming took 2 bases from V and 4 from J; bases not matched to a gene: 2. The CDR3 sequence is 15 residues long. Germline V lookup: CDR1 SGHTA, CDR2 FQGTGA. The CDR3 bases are TGTGCCAGCAGCTTAGAGACAGGGTATAATTCACCCCTCCACTTT. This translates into CASSLETGYNSPLHF.

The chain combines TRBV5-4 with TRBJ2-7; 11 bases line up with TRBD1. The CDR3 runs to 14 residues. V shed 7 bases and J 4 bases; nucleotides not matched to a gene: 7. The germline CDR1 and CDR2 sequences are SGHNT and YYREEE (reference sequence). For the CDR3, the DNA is TGTGCCAGCGGATCCGGACAGGGGGCTTACGAGCAGTACTTC. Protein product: CASGSGQGAYEQYF.

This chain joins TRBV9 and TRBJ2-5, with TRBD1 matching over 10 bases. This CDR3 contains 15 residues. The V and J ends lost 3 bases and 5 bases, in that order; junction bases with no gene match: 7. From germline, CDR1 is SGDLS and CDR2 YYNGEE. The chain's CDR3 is CASSGRQGAGETQYF. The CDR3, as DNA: TGTGCCAGCAGCGGACGACAGGGGGCGGGTGAGACCCAGTACTTC.

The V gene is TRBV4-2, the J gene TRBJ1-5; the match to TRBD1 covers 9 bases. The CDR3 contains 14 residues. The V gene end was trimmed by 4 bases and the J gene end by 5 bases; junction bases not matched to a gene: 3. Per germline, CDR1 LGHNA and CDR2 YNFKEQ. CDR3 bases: TGTGCCAGCAGCCTGGACAGGGGAGATCAGCCCCAGCATTTT. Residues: CASSLDRGDQPQHF.